This T cell receptor beta chain was identified during a study of blood T cell repertoires in COVID-19. The overall study: T cells, B-cell-depleted T cells, or PBMCs provided the cDNA or gDNA that served as material.

The repertoire was sequenced with immunoSEQ multiplex PCR; TCRdb's copy has only in-frame clones and lacks some. Seen here are 100,000 or so clones, roughly 85% observed once, and the top ten hold 15%. Source material: peripheral blood. This sequence was found in a woman older than 75 with acute or convalescent COVID-19.

CDR3 loop: CASGARYEQYF. The CDR3, as DNA: TGTGCCAGCGGGGCCCGTTACGAGCAGTACTTC. The rearrangement links TRBV28 to TRBJ2-7; a weak D match, TRBD1 (5 bases). The CDR3 loop spans 11 amino acids. The germline CDR1 and CDR2 sequences are MDHEN and SYDVKM. V was pared by 8 bases and J by 4 bases, with 9 bases between.